These 19 T cell receptor beta chains came from one sample sequenced in a study of technical replicates of blood from a handful of donors. TCRdb's table, derived via immunoSEQ multiplex PCR, lists solely in-frame clones and lacks some. The data contain around 97,000 clones, around 96% of them singletons. Sample: T cells isolated from PBMCs. These receptor sequences come from a human donor in good health.

Only one count was recorded for this clone. The rearrangement uses TRBV7-9 and TRBJ1-1; no clear D. The V end lost 4 bases, the J end lost 6 bases, and 15 bases lay between the germline ends. The length of the CDR3 is 14 residues. Germline V gene data show CDR1 as SEHNR and CDR2 as FQNEAQ (reference sequence). CDR3 DNA sequence: TGTGCCAGCAGCTCCTACCGGGGTAGGGCTGAAGCTTTCTTT. Its protein product is CASSSYRGRAEAFF.

V usage is TRBV4-3 and J usage is TRBJ1-1; D is perhaps TRBD1 (6 bases). This CDR3 is built from 14 residues. Deletions cut 4 bases from V and 1 base from J, with 10 bases between. Germline V gene sequence: CDR1 LGHNA, CDR2 YSLEER. In DNA form, the CDR3 reads TGCGCCAGCAGCCTATCGACAGGGAACACTGAAGCTTTCTTT. This encodes CASSLSTGNTEAFF.

V is TRBV19 and J is TRBJ1-4; 10 bases are shared with TRBD1. The V and J ends lost 5 bases and 7 bases, in that order; junction bases with no gene match: 4. Germline V gives CDR1 LNHDA, CDR2 SQIVND (reference sequence). The CDR3 is made up of 14 amino acids. The CDR3 spells CASSVRDRGEKLFF. In DNA, the CDR3 is TGTGCCAGTAGTGTCCGGGACAGGGGTGAAAAACTGTTTTTT.

The J gene is TRBJ2-2, the V gene TRBV5-1; D is unclear. The CDR3 is 12 amino acids. CDR1 SGHRS and CDR2 YFSETQ come from the germline V gene. V shed 4 bases and J shed 9 bases, with 10 bases lying between them. CDR3 DNA: TGCGCCAGCAGCGTGCGTTCCCGGGAGCTGTTTTTT. Its protein product is CASSVRSRELFF.

The J gene is TRBJ1-4, the V gene TRBV30; the D is unclear. The germline CDR1 and CDR2 sequences are GTSNPN and SVGIG (reference sequence). This CDR3 has 16 residues. V lost 1 base, J lost 8 bases, and 20 bases lay in between. CDR3 protein: CAWSARGEGRREKLFF. Here the CDR3 DNA reads TGTGCCTGGAGTGCGCGGGGTGAGGGTAGGAGAGAAAAACTGTTTTTT.

V gene TRBV6-5 combines with J gene TRBJ2-3; TRBD2 matches at 7 bases. CDR3 size: 14 residues. The junction had 3 bases not matched to a gene; V was cut back by 4 bases and J by 2 bases. Germline CDR1 is MNHEY and CDR2 is SVGAGI. The CDR3 protein is CASSSSGDTDTQYF. The CDR3 DNA reads TGTGCCAGCAGTTCTAGCGGAGACACAGATACGCAGTATTTT.

Only one count was recorded for this clone. This sequence joins TRBV28 and TRBJ2-7; a weak D match, TRBD1 (5 bases). V lost 6 bases to trimming and J lost 5 bases, with 26 bases between them. CDR1 MDHEN and CDR2 SYDVKM come from the germline V gene. This CDR3 region has 17 residues. The CDR3 region has the DNA TGTGCCAGCAGGTTAAACCCCCTAGGCAGGGTGGGCAACGAGCAGTACTTC. Amino acid sequence: CASRLNPLGRVGNEQYF.

The gene calls are TRBV4-3 and TRBJ2-3; maybe TRBD2 (5 bases). Between the trimmed V and J ends, which lost 0 bases and 0 bases, there was a span of 16 bases. Germline V gives CDR1 LGHNA, CDR2 YSLEER. This CDR3 comprises 18 residues. The chain's CDR3 is CASSQDWRVEASTDTQYF. In DNA form, the CDR3 reads TGCGCCAGCAGCCAAGACTGGCGGGTTGAAGCTAGCACAGATACGCAGTATTTT.

This clone has only one observation. The chain employs TRBV6-1 and TRBJ1-5; no firm D call. V was cut by 3 bases and J by 2 bases, with 11 bases left in between. Germline values: CDR1 MNHNS, CDR2 SASEGT. CDR3 length equals 15 residues. The CDR3: CASSDIGRRNQPQHF. For the CDR3, the DNA is TGTGCCAGCAGTGACATAGGCAGGCGCAATCAGCCCCAGCATTTT.

This chain links TRBV15 with TRBJ2-7; D is perhaps TRBD2 (5 bases). V was trimmed by 0 bases and J by 2 bases, leaving 23 bases between them. This CDR3 contains 19 residues. The germline CDR1 and CDR2 sequences are LNHNV and YYDKDF (reference sequence). The CDR3 region is CATSRDIAISRPRPYEQYF. The DNA for the CDR3 is TGTGCCACCAGCAGAGATATAGCGATTAGTAGGCCTAGGCCCTACGAGCAGTACTTC.

V and J are TRBV2 and TRBJ2-7; 9 nucleotides align to TRBD1. This CDR3 comprises 13 residues. V lost 9 bases to trimming and J lost 4 bases; unmatched junction nucleotides: 7. The germline gives CDR1 SNHLY, CDR2 FYNNEI. For the CDR3, the DNA is TGTGCCAGGGGGGGGACAGGGATGTACGAGCAGTACTTC. This encodes CARGGTGMYEQYF.

This sequence joins TRBV9 and TRBJ2-3; tentatively, D is TRBD2 (6 bases). The V and J ends lost 0 bases and 0 bases respectively, with 11 bases between them. In germline, CDR1 is SGDLS, CDR2 YYNGEE. The CDR3 consists of 16 residues. This CDR3 reads CASSVVGGTSTDTQYF. The CDR3 DNA is TGTGCCAGCAGCGTAGTAGGCGGGACTAGCACAGATACGCAGTATTTT.

The rearrangement joins TRBV6-6 to TRBJ1-3, with TRBD1 matching over 7 bases. V shed 4 bases, J shed 3 bases, and the junction held 6 bases outside the gene matches. The CDR3 length is 15 residues. CDR1 is MNHNY, CDR2 SVGAGI, per germline (reference sequence). CDR3 nucleotides: TGTGCCAGCAGTTCCAACAGGGGTGGTGGAAACACCATATATTTT. This translates into CASSSNRGGGNTIYF.

The V gene is TRBV10-2, the J gene TRBJ2-3; 8 nucleotides agree with TRBD1. CDR3 length: 17 residues. Trimming took 1 base from V and 2 from J; bases not matched to a gene: 8. The germline V gene encodes CDR1 WSHSY and CDR2 SAAADI. CDR3 DNA sequence: TGCGCCAGCAGTGAGTTGGCAGGGGGCGCCTTCACAGATACGCAGTATTTT. It translates to CASSELAGGAFTDTQYF.

Here the CDR3 DNA reads TGTGCCAGCACCCGGACAGGCACTTCTAGCACAGATACGCAGTATTTT. Encoded protein: CASTRTGTSSTDTQYF. The chain has TRBV27 and TRBJ2-3; 7 bases align to TRBD1. With 7 bases clipped from V and 0 bases from J, the junction kept 10 bases outside the gene matches. Germline CDR1 is MNHEY and CDR2 is SMNVEV (reference sequence). This CDR3 is 16 amino acids long.

The chain recombines TRBV14 with TRBJ2-7; TRBD1 matches at 9 bases. Per germline, CDR1 SGHDN and CDR2 FVKESK. Trimming removed 4 bases from V and 6 bases from J; junction bases left unmatched: 10. The CDR3 sequence is 15 residues long. The CDR3 nucleotides are TGTGCCAGCAGCCTTGGGGGGACAGGGTTTCTCGAGCAGTACTTC. Translating it yields CASSLGGTGFLEQYF.

The rearrangement uses TRBV20-1 and TRBJ2-7, with D possibly matching TRBD1 (6 bases). Deletions cut 5 bases from V and 4 bases from J, with 9 bases between. The CDR3 totals 11 residues. Looked up from germline, CDR1 is DFQATT and CDR2 is SNEGSKA (reference sequence). As DNA, the CDR3 is TGCAGTGCTCGTCAGGGGTACGAGCAGTACTTC. Its protein product is CSARQGYEQYF.

This clone was found a few times. J is TRBJ2-7 and V is TRBV6-5; a weak D match, TRBD2 (6 bases). The CDR3 runs 14 residues. Between the trimmed V and J ends, which lost 7 bases and 2 bases, there was a span of 15 bases. The germline V gene has CDR1 MNHEY and CDR2 SVGAGI. The CDR3 DNA is TGTGCCAGCATGGGCGGGAAGAACACCTACGAGCAGTACTTC. Its translation is CASMGGKNTYEQYF.

The V and J genes are TRBV6-4 and TRBJ1-2, with D possibly matching TRBD1 (5 bases). This CDR3 region has 13 residues. Germline V lookup: CDR1 MRHNA, CDR2 SNTAGT. The germline V and J ends were trimmed by 4 bases and 5 bases, with 11 bases remaining between them. The chain's CDR3 is CASSGGRDYGYTF. CDR3 nucleotide sequence: TGTGCCAGCAGTGGTGGCAGGGATTATGGCTACACCTTC.